This T cell receptor (beta chain) came from a study of blood T cell repertoires in COVID-19. Across the study: The cDNA or gDNA used as material had been derived from T cells, B-cell-depleted T cells, or PBMCs.

This table comes from immunoSEQ multiplex PCR, and its TCRdb copy is limited to in-frame clones, with some not included. This sample has about 200,000 clones, with approximately 88% found just once. Those who participated ranged in age from roughly 18 to 100 years and resided in approximately 23 US areas. Clinical history as reported by participants underpinned cohort assignment. CDR1 SGHNT and CDR2 YYREEE come from the germline V gene (reference sequence). Between the trimmed V and J ends, which lost 0 bases and 2 bases, there was a span of 14 bases. The CDR3 is 16 amino acids. This clone has a single count.

The receptor comes from a woman in her late teens or twenties who had recovered from COVID-19. V usage is TRBV5-4 and J usage is TRBJ1-2, with a weak D call TRBD1 (5 bases). What was sequenced was PBMCs or T cells enriched from blood (not recorded which). The CDR3 sequence: CASSLGQGPSNYGYTF. The CDR3, as DNA: TGTGCCAGCAGCTTGGGGCAGGGTCCTTCCAACTATGGCTACACCTTC. Full variable domain (rest looked up from reference TRBV5-4 and TRBJ1-2): ETGVTQSPTHLIKTRGQQVTLRCSSQSGHNTVSWYQQALGQGPQFIFQYYREEENGRGNFPPRFSGLQFPNYSSELNVNALELDDSALYLCASSLGQGPSNYGYTFGSGTRLTVV.